Shown below are 22 T cell receptor beta chains from a single sample sequenced in a study of blood T cell repertoires in COVID-19. Here immunoSEQ multiplex PCR was the method, and the copy in TCRdb shows in-frame clones only, minus some. In the table there are under 85,000 clones, approximately 80% of which are singletons. Sequences were obtained from peripheral blood. The source of these receptors is a man in his forties or fifties with acute or convalescent COVID-19.

CDR3 coding DNA: TGTGCCAGCAAACAGGAGTATGGCTACACCTTC. Residues: CASKQEYGYTF. This chain uses TRBV6-6 with TRBJ1-2; weak D call: TRBD1 (5 bases). The V gene's germline CDR1 is MNHNY and CDR2 SVGAGI (reference sequence). There are 11 residues in the CDR3. V was clipped by 7 bases and J by 5 bases, with 8 bases between them.

The chain couples TRBV9 to TRBJ1-5, with a weak D call TRBD1 (6 bases). The CDR3 is 16 amino acids. Trimming took 0 bases from V and 4 from J, leaving 14 bases between them. CDR1 and CDR2 (germline): SGDLS, YYNGEE. CDR3 loop: CASSVGADSANQPQHF. CDR3 bases: TGTGCCAGCAGCGTAGGAGCGGACAGCGCAAATCAGCCCCAGCATTTT.

This clone appeared a single time. V usage is TRBV24-1 and J usage is TRBJ2-3; 8 bases map to TRBD1. J gave up 4 bases and V 3 bases, and 8 bases lay outside the gene matches. The CDR3 contains 16 residues. The germline V gene has CDR1 KGHDR and CDR2 SFDVKD. CDR3 region: CATSDRDLTGADTQYF. CDR3 sequence (DNA): TGTGCCACCAGTGATCGGGACTTGACAGGGGCAGATACGCAGTATTTT.

The CDR3 region has the DNA TGTGCCAGCAGCTTTAATAGGGACTCCTATGGCTACACCTTC. It encodes CASSFNRDSYGYTF. The J gene is TRBJ1-2, the V gene TRBV7-3; TRBD1 might be the D (5 bases). This CDR3 is 14 amino acids long. CDR1 and CDR2 (germline): SGHTA, FQGTGA. V dropped 3 bases and J dropped 4 bases, with 12 bases sitting between them.

The chain has TRBV10-2 and TRBJ2-5, with 10 nucleotides matching TRBD2. With 8 bases clipped from V and 4 bases from J, the junction kept 16 bases outside the gene matches. The CDR3 extends over 17 amino acids. Germline V CDR1 and CDR2: WSHSY, SAAADI. CDR3 nucleotide sequence: TGCGCCAGCTCCCCGAGGTGGAGCGGGGGGGCGGGAGAGACCCAGTACTTC. It is translated as CASSPRWSGGAGETQYF.

The chain employs TRBV18 and TRBJ1-2, with 7 positions matching TRBD1. V dropped 4 bases and J dropped 5; count of bases not matched to a gene: 7. The germline gives CDR1 KGHSH, CDR2 LQKENI. This CDR3 contains 14 residues. For the CDR3, the DNA is TGTGCCAGCTCACAAACGACAGGGTATTATGGCTACACCTTC. It yields the protein CASSQTTGYYGYTF.

This clone appeared a single time. At one of its ends the junction is not consistent with the germline gene, which may arise from a read error. J is TRBJ2-7 and V is TRBV28; 8 bases are a match to TRBD2. The CDR3 is 15 amino acids. Germline CDR1 is MDHEN and CDR2 is SYDVKM. This chain's CDR3 is CASSLSGREAYEQYF. CDR3 coding DNA: TGTGCCAGCAGCTTATCAGGGCGGGAGGCCTACGAGCAGTACTTC.

The chain links TRBV27 to TRBJ2-3, with D possibly being TRBD1 (6 bases). Trimming took 5 bases from V and 0 from J, leaving 15 bases between them. CDR3 length equals 16 residues. In germline, CDR1 is MNHEY, CDR2 SMNVEV (reference sequence). Here the CDR3 DNA reads TGTGCCAGCAGTCCAGAGGGGACAATTAGCACAGATACGCAGTATTTT. Residues: CASSPEGTISTDTQYF.

V is TRBV7-2 and J is TRBJ2-5; tentatively, D is TRBD1 (5 bases). V was trimmed by 1 base and J by 1 base, leaving 13 bases between them. The CDR3 spans 16 residues. The germline gives CDR1 SGHTA, CDR2 FQGNSA. In DNA, the CDR3 is TGTGCCAGCAGCTTAGGTGGGGCCGGCAGCCAAGAGACCCAGTACTTC. It is translated as CASSLGGAGSQETQYF.

V usage is TRBV4-2 and J usage is TRBJ2-7; a possible D gene is TRBD2 (5 bases). Germline V gives CDR1 LGHNA, CDR2 YNFKEQ. The CDR3 loop spans 15 amino acids. Trimming shortened V by 0 bases and J by 7 bases, and 16 bases separated the two germline ends. The CDR3 DNA sequence: TGTGCCAGCAGCCAAGATCGTAAGGAGGTGGAGGAGCAGTACTTC. This sequence encodes CASSQDRKEVEEQYF.

Notes on this clone: Other DNA sequences within the sample encode an identical CDR3. V and J are TRBV6-5 and TRBJ1-1; D possibly corresponds to TRBD1 (6 bases). The germline gives CDR1 MNHEY, CDR2 SVGAGI. There are 14 residues in the CDR3. V was clipped by 1 base and J by 1 base, with 7 bases between them. Here the CDR3 reads CASSYLQGNTEAFF. As DNA, the CDR3 is TGTGCCAGCAGTTACTTACAGGGGAACACTGAAGCTTTCTTT.

The genes are TRBV4-1 and TRBJ1-5, with 9 bases aligning to TRBD1. CDR1 and CDR2 from the germline V gene are MGHRA and YSYEKL. The junction had 2 bases not matched to a gene; V was cut back by 5 bases and J by 6 bases. The CDR3 consists of 13 residues. CDR3 residues: CASSAQGAQPQHF. Written as DNA, the CDR3 is TGCGCCAGCAGCGCACAGGGGGCTCAGCCCCAGCATTTT.

Only one count was recorded for this clone. The chain uses TRBV5-4 and TRBJ1-5, with 8 bases that match TRBD1. This CDR3 contains 14 residues. Germline CDR1 reads SGHNT; CDR2 reads YYREEE (reference sequence). The J segment lost 7 bases and the V segment lost 2 bases, leaving 5 bases of the junction unmatched. The CDR3 nucleotides are TGTGCCAGCAGCTTACAGGGGGTCAACCAGCCCCAGCATTTT. As protein: CASSLQGVNQPQHF.

V usage is TRBV9 and J usage is TRBJ1-5; D remains unclear. Germline CDR1 and CDR2: SGDLS and YYNGEE. The germline V and J ends were trimmed by 0 bases and 0 bases, with 4 bases remaining between them. The CDR3 is made up of 14 amino acids. The CDR3 loop reads CASSVDYSNQPQHF. The CDR3 DNA is TGTGCCAGCAGCGTAGATTATAGCAATCAGCCCCAGCATTTT. Together with reference TRBV9 and TRBJ1-5, the CDR3 gives the full variable domain: DSGVTQTPKHLITATGQRVTLRCSPRSGDLSVYWYQQSLDQGLQFLIQYYNGEERAKGNILERFSAQQFPDLHSELNLSSLELGDSALYFCASSVDYSNQPQHFGDGTRLSIL.

The J gene is TRBJ2-7, the V gene TRBV5-1, with 7 bases matching TRBD1. CDR3 length: 12 residues. V lost 4 bases, J lost 9 bases, and 7 bases stayed unmatched. CDR1 and CDR2 from the germline V gene are SGHRS and YFSETQ. The CDR3 DNA is TGCGCCAGCAGCGTTGACAGGGAGCTGCAGTACTTC. It yields the protein CASSVDRELQYF.

A single count supports this clone. V usage is TRBV29-1 and J usage is TRBJ1-4; D not resolved. Trimming left V 6 bases short and J 10 bases short, with 12 bases between. Germline V CDR1 and CDR2: SQVTM, ANQGSEA. The CDR3 extends over 11 amino acids. CDR3 sequence (DNA): TGCAGCGTAGGCGACCGGGGAAAACTGTTTTTT. Translating gives CSVGDRGKLFF.

In this sample, this clone turned up once. The CDR3 reads CASSYLAEVGETQYF. The DNA for the CDR3 is TGTGCCAGCAGTTATCTAGCCGAGGTGGGAGAGACCCAGTACTTC. This chain uses TRBV27 with TRBJ2-5; D is possibly TRBD2 (5 bases). CDR1 MNHEY and CDR2 SMNVEV come from the germline V gene (reference sequence). CDR3 size: 15 residues. With 4 bases removed from V and 4 bases from J, the gap between germline ends came to 16 bases.

This clone was counted once. DNA of the CDR3: TGTGCCAGCAGCCCCCCAGGCGTGGGGAACACTGAAGCTTTCTTT. This gives the protein CASSPPGVGNTEAFF. V and J are TRBV7-9 and TRBJ1-1; D gene unclear. Germline CDR1 reads SEHNR; CDR2 reads FQNEAQ (reference sequence). V lost 5 bases, J lost 1 base, and 14 bases lay in between. The CDR3 spans 15 residues.

This chain uses TRBV29-1 with TRBJ2-4; D might be TRBD1 (5 bases). V lost 4 bases and J lost 0, with 13 bases in between. Germline CDR1 is SQVTM and CDR2 is ANQGSEA. The CDR3 extends over 15 amino acids. CDR3 in DNA: TGCAGCGTTGTTAGGCAGGGCGGAGCCAAAAACATTCAGTACTTC. Translated: CSVVRQGGAKNIQYF.

The chain combines TRBV7-3 with TRBJ1-1; the D is unclear. The germline V gene has CDR1 SGHTA and CDR2 FQGTGA. The ends were cut back, 5 bases at V and 4 bases at J, with 14 bases in the middle. The CDR3 has 14 residues. CDR3 sequence: CASSPGPYGTEAFF. For the CDR3, the DNA is TGTGCCAGCAGCCCCGGTCCCTATGGCACTGAAGCTTTCTTT.

The V gene is TRBV5-8, the J gene TRBJ2-5; D unclear. CDR1 and CDR2 (germline): SGHTS, YDEGEE. The CDR3 contains 13 residues. Trimming removed 0 bases at V and 2 bases at J, with 5 bases between. CDR3 DNA sequence: TGTGCCAGCAGCTTGGGGCAGCAAGAGACCCAGTACTTC. It translates to CASSLGQQETQYF.

V is TRBV10-3 and J is TRBJ2-5, with 15 bases identical to TRBD2. The CDR3 extends over 16 amino acids. CDR1 ENHRY and CDR2 SYGVKD come from the germline V gene. J was trimmed by 5 bases and V by 6 bases; bases with no gene match: 7. CDR3 bases: TGTGCCATCAGCCTTGGACTAGCGGGGGGGCAGGAGACCCAGTACTTC. As protein: CAISLGLAGGQETQYF.